This TCR beta chain is from a study of cytomegalovirus exposure and HLA in healthy donors. Study findings and constraints: TCR beta chains numbering some 150 were designated cytomegalovirus-associated.

Between the trimmed V and J ends, which lost 0 bases and 4 bases, there was a span of 6 bases. This CDR3 spans 13 amino acids. From germline, CDR1 is SEHNR and CDR2 FQNEAQ (reference sequence). Note on this clone: Its specificity is unknown.

The data were produced by immunoSEQ multiplex PCR, yet TCRdb's version contains in-frame clones alone and is incomplete. The data hold some 260,000 clones, with about 90% observed a single time. The sequencing sample was made of PBMCs. The chain combines TRBV7-9 with TRBJ1-2, with D uncertain. The sequence derives from a man aged 18 to 35 in good health and CMV-seropositive. The CDR3: CASSLAPGYGYTF. The CDR3 DNA reads TGTGCCAGCAGCTTAGCGCCGGGCTATGGCTACACCTTC.